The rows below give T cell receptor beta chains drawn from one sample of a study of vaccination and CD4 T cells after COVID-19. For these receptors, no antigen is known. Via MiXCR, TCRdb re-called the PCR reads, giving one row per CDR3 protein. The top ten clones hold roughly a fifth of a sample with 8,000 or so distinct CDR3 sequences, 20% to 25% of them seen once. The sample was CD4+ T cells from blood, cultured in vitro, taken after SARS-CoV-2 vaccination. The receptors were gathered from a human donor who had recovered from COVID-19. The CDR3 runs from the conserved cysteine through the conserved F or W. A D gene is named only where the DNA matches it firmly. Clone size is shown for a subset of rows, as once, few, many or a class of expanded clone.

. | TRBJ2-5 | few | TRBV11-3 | CASSPRRGGDYRETQYF | TGTGCCAGCAGCCCCCGCAGGGGGGGAGACTATCGAGAGACCCAGTACTTC
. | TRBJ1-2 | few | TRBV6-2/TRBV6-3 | CASSTYLGGYTF | TGTGCCAGCAGTACTTACTTGGGGGGCTACACCTTC
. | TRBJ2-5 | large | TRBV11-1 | CASSLAGLETQYF | TGTGCCAGCAGCTTAGCGGGACTGGAGACCCAGTACTTC
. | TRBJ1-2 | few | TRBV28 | CASSLRPNGGSGGYTF | TGTGCCAGCAGTTTACGTCCGAACGGAGGAAGTGGTGGCTACACCTTC
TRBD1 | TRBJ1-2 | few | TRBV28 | CASSTPDRGQGYTF | TGTGCCAGCAGTACACCGGACAGGGGGCAAGGCTACACCTTC
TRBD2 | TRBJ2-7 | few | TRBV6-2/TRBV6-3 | CASSTGLAASYEQYF | TGTGCCAGCAGTACGGGACTAGCAGCTTCCTACGAGCAGTACTTC
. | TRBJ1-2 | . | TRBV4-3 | CASSQDSLLNYGYTF | TGCGCCAGCAGCCAAGATTCCCTACTAAACTATGGCTACACCTTC
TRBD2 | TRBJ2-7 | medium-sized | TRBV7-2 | CASSLATTSGAYEQYF | TGTGCCAGCAGCTTAGCTACGACTAGCGGGGCCTACGAGCAGTACTTC
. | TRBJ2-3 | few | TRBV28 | CASIPGTATDTQYF | TGTGCCAGCATCCCTGGGACTGCCACAGATACGCAGTATTTT
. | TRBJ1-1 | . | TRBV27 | CASSSRPQRNTEAFF | TGTGCCAGCAGTTCCCGACCCCAACGTAACACTGAAGCTTTCTTT
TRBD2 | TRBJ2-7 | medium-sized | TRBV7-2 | CASSLVVASGNYEQYF | TGTGCCAGCAGCTTAGTGGTGGCTAGCGGGAACTACGAGCAGTACTTC
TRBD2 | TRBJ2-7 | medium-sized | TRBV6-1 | CASSKTGLAGGYEQYF | TGTGCCAGCAGTAAAACGGGACTAGCGGGGGGTTACGAGCAGTACTTC
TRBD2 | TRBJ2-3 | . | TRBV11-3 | CASSAKTLAGGSTDTQYF | TGTGCCAGCAGCGCGAAGACCCTAGCGGGGGGTAGCACAGATACGCAGTATTTT
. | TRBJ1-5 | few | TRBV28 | CASTSLYAFDGLNQPQHF | TGTGCCAGCACCTCATTATATGCCTTTGATGGACTCAATCAGCCCCAGCATTTT
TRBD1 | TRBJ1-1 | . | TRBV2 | CASTGTGGTEAFF | TGTGCCAGCACCGGGACAGGGGGCACTGAAGCTTTCTTT
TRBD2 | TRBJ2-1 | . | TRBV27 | CASSLGDAGDEQFF | TGTGCCAGCAGTTTAGGGGACGCGGGAGATGAGCAGTTCTTC
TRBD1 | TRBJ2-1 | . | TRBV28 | CASSLGTGAYNEQFF | TGTGCCAGCAGTTTGGGGACAGGAGCCTACAATGAGCAGTTCTTC
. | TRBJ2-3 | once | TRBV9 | CASSVNTDTQYF | TGTGCCAGCAGCGTCAACACAGATACGCAGTATTTT
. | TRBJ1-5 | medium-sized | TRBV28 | CASSLQMDYNQPQHF | TGTGCCAGCAGCCTACAGATGGACTACAATCAGCCCCAGCATTTT
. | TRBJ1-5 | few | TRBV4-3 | CASSQAHGRGNQPQHF | TGCGCCAGCAGCCAAGCTCATGGGAGGGGCAATCAGCCCCAGCATTTT
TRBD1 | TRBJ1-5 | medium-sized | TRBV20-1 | CSASTGWYQPQHF | TGCAGTGCTTCGACAGGGTGGTATCAGCCCCAGCATTTT
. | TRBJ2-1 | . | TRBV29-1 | CSVPPIGRGPGPFF | TGCAGCGTGCCCCCGATCGGAAGGGGACCAGGTCCGTTCTTC
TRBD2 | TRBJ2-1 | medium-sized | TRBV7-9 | CASSLVAGGYNEQFF | TGTGCCAGCAGCTTAGTAGCGGGAGGGTACAATGAGCAGTTCTTC
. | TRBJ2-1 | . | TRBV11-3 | CASSLERRTNVHDNEQFF | TGTGCCAGCAGCTTAGAACGCAGAACTAACGTACATGACAATGAGCAGTTCTTC
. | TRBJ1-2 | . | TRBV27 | CASSLNRDVYGYTF | TGTGCCAGCAGTTTAAACAGAGATGTCTATGGCTACACCTTC
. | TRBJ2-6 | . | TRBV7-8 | CASSLLGSSSGANVLTF | TGTGCCAGCAGCTTACTGGGTTCAAGCTCTGGGGCCAACGTCCTGACTTTC
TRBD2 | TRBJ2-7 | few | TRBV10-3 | CAISPGGEQYF | TGTGCCATCAGCCCGGGGGGCGAGCAGTACTTC
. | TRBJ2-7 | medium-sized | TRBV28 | CASSLSPYEQYF | TGTGCCAGCAGTTTATCCCCCTACGAGCAGTACTTC
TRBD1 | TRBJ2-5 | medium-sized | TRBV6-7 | CASSNRQGGWETQYF | TGTGCCAGCAGTAACAGACAGGGTGGGTGGGAGACCCAGTACTTC
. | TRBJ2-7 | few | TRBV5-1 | CASSLGVVYEQYF | TGCGCCAGCAGCTTGGGGGTAGTCTACGAGCAGTACTTC
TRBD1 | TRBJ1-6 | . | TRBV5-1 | CASSLGGQGSSPLHF | TGCGCCAGCAGCTTGGGGGGACAGGGAAGTTCACCCCTCCACTTT
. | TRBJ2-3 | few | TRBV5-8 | CASSLSGGTDTQYF | TGTGCCAGCAGCTTATCGGGGGGCACAGATACGCAGTATTTT
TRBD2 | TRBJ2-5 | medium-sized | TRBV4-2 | CAIGPGTSGSQETQYF | TGTGCCATCGGCCCCGGGACTAGCGGGAGTCAAGAGACCCAGTACTTC
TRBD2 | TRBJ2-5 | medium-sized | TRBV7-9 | CASSLQRGETQYF | TGTGCCAGCAGCTTACAGCGGGGAGAGACCCAGTACTTC
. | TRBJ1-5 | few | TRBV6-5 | CASSYIGQNNQPQHF | TGTGCCAGCAGTTACATCGGACAGAACAATCAGCCCCAGCATTTT
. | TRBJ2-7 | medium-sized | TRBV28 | CASSFSSYEQYF | TGTGCCAGCAGTTTTTCCAGCTACGAGCAGTACTTC
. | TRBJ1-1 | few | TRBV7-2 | CASSLRGYTEAFF | TGTGCCAGCAGCTTACGAGGGTACACTGAAGCTTTCTTT